This TCR beta chain was captured in a study of blood T cell repertoires in COVID-19. Across the study: Sites across the United States, Italy and Spain contributed samples from acute and convalescent COVID-19.

Assay used: immunoSEQ multiplex PCR; TCRdb lists only in-frame clones, some missing. This sample has 110,000 to 150,000 clones, with 75% to 85% found just once. While infection was still active, Seattle patients were enrolled and then followed longitudinally. V lost 3 bases to trimming and J lost 0 bases, with 9 bases between them. There are 15 residues in the CDR3. Germline CDR1 is SGHNT and CDR2 is YYREEE (reference sequence). The clonotype comes from a woman in her seventies with COVID-19, enrolled during active disease. Sequencing was performed on peripheral blood. The chain is built from TRBV5-4 and TRBJ1-4, with D possibly TRBD1 on 5 matching bases. In DNA, the CDR3 is TGTGCCAGCAGCTGGAGGGGATCAACTAATGAAAAACTGTTTTTT. Protein sequence: CASSWRGSTNEKLFF.